This TCR beta chain was recovered during a study of T cell changes during pregnancy in multiple sclerosis. Germline V gene data show CDR1 as SGHTA and CDR2 as FQGNSA. CDR3 size: 17 residues. The V and J ends lost 4 bases and 0 bases respectively, with 16 bases between them. Here immunoSEQ multiplex PCR was the method, and the copy in TCRdb shows in-frame clones only, minus some. The sample lists about 56,000 clones, about 90% occurring once. Material: CD4+ T cells from peripheral blood mononuclear cells, obtained in the second trimester of pregnancy. The origin of this receptor is a female donor with multiple sclerosis, enrolled in a pregnancy study. The chain recombines TRBV7-2 with TRBJ1-5; D is possibly TRBD1 (5 bases). CDR3 protein: CASSWSGTSYSNQPQHF. The CDR3, as DNA: TGTGCCAGCAGCTGGTCTGGGACTTCTTATAGCAATCAGCCCCAGCATTTT.